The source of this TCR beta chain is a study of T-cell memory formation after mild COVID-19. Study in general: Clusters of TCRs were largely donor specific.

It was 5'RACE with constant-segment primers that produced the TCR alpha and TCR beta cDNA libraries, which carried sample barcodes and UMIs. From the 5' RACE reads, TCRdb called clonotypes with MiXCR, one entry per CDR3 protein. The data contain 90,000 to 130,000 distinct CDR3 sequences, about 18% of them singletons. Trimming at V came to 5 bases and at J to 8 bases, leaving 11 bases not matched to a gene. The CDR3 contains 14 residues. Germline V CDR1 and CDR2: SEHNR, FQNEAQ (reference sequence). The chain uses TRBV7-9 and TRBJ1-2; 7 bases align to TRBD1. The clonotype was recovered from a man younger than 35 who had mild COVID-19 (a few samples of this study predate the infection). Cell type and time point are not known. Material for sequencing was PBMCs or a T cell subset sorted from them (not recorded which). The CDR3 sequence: CASSLGTAPGGYTF. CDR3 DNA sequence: TGTGCCAGCAGCCTCGGGACAGCACCGGGCGGCTACACCTTC.